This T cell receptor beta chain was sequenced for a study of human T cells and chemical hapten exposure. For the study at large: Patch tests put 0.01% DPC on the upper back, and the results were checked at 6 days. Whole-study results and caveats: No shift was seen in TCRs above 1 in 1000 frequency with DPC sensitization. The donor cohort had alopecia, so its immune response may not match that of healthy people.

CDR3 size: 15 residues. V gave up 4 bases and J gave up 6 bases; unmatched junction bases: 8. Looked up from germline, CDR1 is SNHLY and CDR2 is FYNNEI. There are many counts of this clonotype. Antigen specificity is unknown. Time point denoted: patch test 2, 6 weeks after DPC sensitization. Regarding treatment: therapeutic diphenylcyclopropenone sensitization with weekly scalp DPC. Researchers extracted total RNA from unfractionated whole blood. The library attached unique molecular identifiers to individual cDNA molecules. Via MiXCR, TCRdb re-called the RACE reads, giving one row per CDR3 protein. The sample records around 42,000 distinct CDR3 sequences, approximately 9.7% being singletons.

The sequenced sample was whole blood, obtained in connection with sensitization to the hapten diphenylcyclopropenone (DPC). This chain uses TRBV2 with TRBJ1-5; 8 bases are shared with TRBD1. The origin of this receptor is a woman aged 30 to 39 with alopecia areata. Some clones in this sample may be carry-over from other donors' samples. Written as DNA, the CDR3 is TGTGCCAGCAGTGCCCGACAGGGACAGGTTCAGCCCCAGCATTTT. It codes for CASSARQGQVQPQHF.